This T cell receptor beta chain is from a study of neoadjuvant anti-PD-1 for oral cavity cancer. Trimming took 0 bases from V and 5 from J; bases not matched to a gene: 5. The CDR3 contains 16 residues. Germline CDR1 SGHAT, CDR2 FQNNGV. Indicated time point: after neoadjuvant nivolumab, at surgical resection. Patients had HPV-negative, locally advanced oral cavity squamous cell carcinoma. Many counts were recorded for this clone. Profiling relied on immunoSEQ multiplex PCR, and the TCRdb table lists in-frame clones only, not all of them. Of 35,000 to 40,000 clones in the sample, 35% to 45% were seen once.

The sequencing here drew on tumor tissue, taken after nivolumab (anti-PD-1) treatment. V gene TRBV11-2 combines with J gene TRBJ2-5; 11 bases are shared with TRBD1. The sequence came from a person between 40 and 80 years old with oral cavity squamous cell carcinoma. The CDR3 DNA follows: TGTGCCAGCAGCTTAGATCGGACAGGGGGCCGGGAGACCCAGTACTTC. Translated, it gives CASSLDRTGGRETQYF. Looking up the rest from reference TRBV11-2 and TRBJ2-5 gives the full variable domain: EAGVAQSPRYKIIEKRQSVAFWCNPISGHATLYWYQQILGQGPKLLIQFQNNGVVDDSQLPKDRFSAERLKGVDSTLKIQPAKLEDSAVYLCASSLDRTGGRETQYFGPGTRLLVL.